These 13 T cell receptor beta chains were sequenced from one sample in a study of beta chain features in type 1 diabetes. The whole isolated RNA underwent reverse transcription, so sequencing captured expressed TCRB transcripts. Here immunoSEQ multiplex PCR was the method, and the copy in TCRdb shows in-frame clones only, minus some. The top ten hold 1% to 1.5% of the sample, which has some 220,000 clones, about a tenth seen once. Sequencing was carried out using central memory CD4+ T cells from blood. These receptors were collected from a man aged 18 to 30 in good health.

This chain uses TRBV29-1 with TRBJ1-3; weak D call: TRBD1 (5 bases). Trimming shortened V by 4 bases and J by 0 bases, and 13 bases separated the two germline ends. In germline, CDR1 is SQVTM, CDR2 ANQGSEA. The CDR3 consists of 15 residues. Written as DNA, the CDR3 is TGCAGCGTTGCCCAGGGTGCCTTCTCTGGAAACACCATATATTTT. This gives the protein CSVAQGAFSGNTIYF.

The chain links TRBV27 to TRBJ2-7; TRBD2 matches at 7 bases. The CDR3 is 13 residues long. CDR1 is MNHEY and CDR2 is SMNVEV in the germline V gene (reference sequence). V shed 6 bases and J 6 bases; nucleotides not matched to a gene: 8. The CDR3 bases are TGTGCCAGCAGCCGGAAGTGGGGGGGCGAGCAGTACTTC. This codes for CASSRKWGGEQYF.

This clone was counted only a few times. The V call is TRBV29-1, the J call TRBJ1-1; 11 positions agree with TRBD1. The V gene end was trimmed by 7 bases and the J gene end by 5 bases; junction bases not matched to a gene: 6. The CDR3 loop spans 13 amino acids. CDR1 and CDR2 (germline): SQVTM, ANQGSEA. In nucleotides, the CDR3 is TGCAGCGCCAGGACAGGGGGCGAGACTGAAGCTTTCTTT. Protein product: CSARTGGETEAFF.

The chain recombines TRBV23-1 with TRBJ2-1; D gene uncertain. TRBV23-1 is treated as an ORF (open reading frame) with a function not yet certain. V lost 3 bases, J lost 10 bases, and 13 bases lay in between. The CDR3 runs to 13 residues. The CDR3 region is CASSQPPLGEQFF. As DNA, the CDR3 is TGCGCCAGCAGTCAGCCGCCCCTCGGCGAGCAGTTCTTC.

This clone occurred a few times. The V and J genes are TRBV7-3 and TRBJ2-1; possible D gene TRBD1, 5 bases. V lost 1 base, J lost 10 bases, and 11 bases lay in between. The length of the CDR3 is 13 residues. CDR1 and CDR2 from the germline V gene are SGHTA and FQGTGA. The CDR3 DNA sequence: TGTGCCAGCAGCTTAAATCAGGGCCTCGAGCAGTTCTTC. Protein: CASSLNQGLEQFF.

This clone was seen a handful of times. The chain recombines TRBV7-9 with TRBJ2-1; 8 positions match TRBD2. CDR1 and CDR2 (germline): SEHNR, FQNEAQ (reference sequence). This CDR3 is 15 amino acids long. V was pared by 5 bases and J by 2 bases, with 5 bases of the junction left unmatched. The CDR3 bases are TGTGCCAGCAGCCCTACTAGCGGTACCTACAATGAGCAGTTCTTC. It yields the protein CASSPTSGTYNEQFF.

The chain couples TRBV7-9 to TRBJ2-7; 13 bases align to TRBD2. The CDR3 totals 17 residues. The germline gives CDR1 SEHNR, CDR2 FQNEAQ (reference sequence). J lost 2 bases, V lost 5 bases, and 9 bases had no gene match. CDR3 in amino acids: CASSPGSGTSGAYEQYF. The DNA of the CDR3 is TGTGCCAGCAGCCCGGGCTCCGGGACTAGCGGGGCCTACGAGCAGTACTTC.

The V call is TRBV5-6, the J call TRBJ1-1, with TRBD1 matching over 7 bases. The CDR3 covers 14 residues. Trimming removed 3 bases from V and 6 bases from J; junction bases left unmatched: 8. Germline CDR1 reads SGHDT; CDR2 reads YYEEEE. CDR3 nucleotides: TGTGCCAGCAGCTCGGACAGGAGGGGGGCTGAAGCTTTCTTT. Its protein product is CASSSDRRGAEAFF.

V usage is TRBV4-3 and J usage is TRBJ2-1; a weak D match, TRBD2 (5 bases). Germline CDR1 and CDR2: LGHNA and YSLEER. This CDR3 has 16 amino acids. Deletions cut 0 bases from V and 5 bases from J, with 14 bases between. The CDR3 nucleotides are TGCGCCAGCAGCCAAGAAAGTCTAGCCGGTAACAATGAGCAGTTCTTC. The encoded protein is CASSQESLAGNNEQFF.

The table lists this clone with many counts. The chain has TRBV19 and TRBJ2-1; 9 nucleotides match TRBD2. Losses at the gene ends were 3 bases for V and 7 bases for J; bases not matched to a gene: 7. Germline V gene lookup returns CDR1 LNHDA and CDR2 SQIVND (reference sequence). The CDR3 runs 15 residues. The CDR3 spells CASSMRREGLNEQFF. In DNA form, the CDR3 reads TGTGCCAGTAGTATGCGGCGGGAGGGCCTGAATGAGCAGTTCTTC. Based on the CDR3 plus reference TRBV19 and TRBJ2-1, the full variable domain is DGGITQSPKYLFRKEGQNVTLSCEQNLNHDAMYWYRQDPGQGLRLIYYSQIVNDFQKGDIAEGYSVSREKKESFPLTVTSAQKNPTAFYLCASSMRREGLNEQFFGPGTRLTVL.

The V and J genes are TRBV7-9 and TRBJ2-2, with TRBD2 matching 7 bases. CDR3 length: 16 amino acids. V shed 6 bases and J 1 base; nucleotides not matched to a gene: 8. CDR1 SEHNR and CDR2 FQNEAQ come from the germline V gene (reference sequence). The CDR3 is CASRHPRGENTGELFF. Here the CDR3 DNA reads TGTGCCAGCAGGCACCCCCGGGGGGAGAACACCGGGGAGCTGTTTTTT.

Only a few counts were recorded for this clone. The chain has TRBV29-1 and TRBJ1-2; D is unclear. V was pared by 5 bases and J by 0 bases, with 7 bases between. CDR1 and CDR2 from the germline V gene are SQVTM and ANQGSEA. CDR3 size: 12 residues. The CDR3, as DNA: TGCAGCGTTTCTCATCCTAACTATGGCTACACCTTC. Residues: CSVSHPNYGYTF.

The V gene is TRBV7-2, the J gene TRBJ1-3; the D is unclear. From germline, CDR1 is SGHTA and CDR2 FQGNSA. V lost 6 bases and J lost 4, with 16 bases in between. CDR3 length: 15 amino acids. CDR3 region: CASSRTVLRGNTIYF. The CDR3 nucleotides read TGTGCCAGCAGTCGGACGGTTCTTCGCGGAAACACCATATATTTT.